The clone carrying this TCR beta chain was seen only once. These data come from a study of blood T cell repertoires in COVID-19. Repertoires were generated with immunoSEQ multiplex PCR, while TCRdb's copy carries only in-frame clones and drops some. The top ten clones hold more than 1.4% of a sample with 200,000 to 250,000 clones, 88% of them seen once. CDR3 size: 16 residues. Germline CDR1 is SGHTA and CDR2 is FQGNSA. V was clipped by 5 bases and J by 12 bases; unmatched bases: 18. The chain combines TRBV7-2 with TRBJ1-5; 8 bases are a match to TRBD1. The TCR was taken from a man aged 18 to 30 with active or convalescent COVID-19. The sample comprised peripheral blood. In nucleotides, the CDR3 is TGTGCCAGCAGCCGCCGCGACGGGACAGGCCTAGATCTCCAGCATTTT. Its translation: CASSRRDGTGLDLQHF.